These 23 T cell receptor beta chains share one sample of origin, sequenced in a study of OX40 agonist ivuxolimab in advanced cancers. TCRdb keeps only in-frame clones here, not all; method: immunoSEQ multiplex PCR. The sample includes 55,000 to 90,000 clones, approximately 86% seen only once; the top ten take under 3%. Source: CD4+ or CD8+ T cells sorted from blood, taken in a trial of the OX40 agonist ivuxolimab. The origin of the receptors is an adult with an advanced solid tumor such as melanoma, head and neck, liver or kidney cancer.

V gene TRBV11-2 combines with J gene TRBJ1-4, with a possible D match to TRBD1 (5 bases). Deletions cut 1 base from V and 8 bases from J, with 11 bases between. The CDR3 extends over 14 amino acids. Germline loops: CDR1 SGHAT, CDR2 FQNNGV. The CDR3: CASSLATRGEKLFF. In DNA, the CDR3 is TGTGCCAGCAGCTTAGCTACCCGGGGGGAAAAACTGTTTTTT.

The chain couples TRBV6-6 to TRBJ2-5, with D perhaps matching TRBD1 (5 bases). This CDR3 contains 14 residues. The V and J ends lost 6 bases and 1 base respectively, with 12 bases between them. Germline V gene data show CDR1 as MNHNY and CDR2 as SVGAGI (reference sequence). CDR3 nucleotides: TGTGCCAGCAGGATGGACACCTCCCAAGAGACCCAGTACTTC. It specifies CASRMDTSQETQYF.

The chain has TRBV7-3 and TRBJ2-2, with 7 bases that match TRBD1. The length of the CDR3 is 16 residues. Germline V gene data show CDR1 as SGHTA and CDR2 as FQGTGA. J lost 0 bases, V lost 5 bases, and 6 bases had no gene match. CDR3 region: CASSPPGQTNTGELFF. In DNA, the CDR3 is TGTGCCAGCAGCCCCCCGGGACAGACGAACACCGGGGAGCTGTTTTTT.

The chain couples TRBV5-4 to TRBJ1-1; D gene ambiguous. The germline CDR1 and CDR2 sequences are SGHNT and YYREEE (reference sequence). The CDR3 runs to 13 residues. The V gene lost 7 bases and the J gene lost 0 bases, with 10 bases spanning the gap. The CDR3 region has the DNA TGTGCCAGCGGAGCTACTATGAACACTGAAGCTTTCTTT. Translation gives CASGATMNTEAFF.

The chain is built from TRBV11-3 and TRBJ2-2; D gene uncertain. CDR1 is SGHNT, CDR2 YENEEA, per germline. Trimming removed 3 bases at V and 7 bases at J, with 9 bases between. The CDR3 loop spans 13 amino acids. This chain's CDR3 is CASSFTLGGELFF. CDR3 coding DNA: TGTGCCAGCAGCTTTACACTCGGCGGGGAGCTGTTTTTT. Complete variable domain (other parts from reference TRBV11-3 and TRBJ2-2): EAGVVQSPRYKIIEKKQPVAFWCNPISGHNTLYWYLQNLGQGPELLIRYENEEAVDDSQLPKDRFSAERLKGVDSTLKIQPAELGDSAVYLCASSFTLGGELFFGEGSRLTVL.

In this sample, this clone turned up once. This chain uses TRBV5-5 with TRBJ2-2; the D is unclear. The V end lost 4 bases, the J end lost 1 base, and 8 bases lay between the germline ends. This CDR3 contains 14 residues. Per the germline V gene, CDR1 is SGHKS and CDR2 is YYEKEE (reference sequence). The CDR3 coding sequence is TGTGCCAGCAGCGCCAGGCTGAACACCGGGGAGCTGTTTTTT. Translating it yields CASSARLNTGELFF.

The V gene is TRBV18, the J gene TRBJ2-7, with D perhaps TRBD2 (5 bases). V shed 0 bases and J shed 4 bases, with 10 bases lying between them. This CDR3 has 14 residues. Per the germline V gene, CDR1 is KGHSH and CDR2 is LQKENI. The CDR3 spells CASSPPARVYEQYF. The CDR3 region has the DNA TGTGCCAGCTCACCACCGGCGAGGGTTTACGAGCAGTACTTC.

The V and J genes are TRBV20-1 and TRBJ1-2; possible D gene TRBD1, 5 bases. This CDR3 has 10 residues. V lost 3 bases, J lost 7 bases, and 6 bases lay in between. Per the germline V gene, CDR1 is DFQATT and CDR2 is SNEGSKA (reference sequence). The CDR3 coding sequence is TGCAGTGCTAGTGGGGGTGGCTACACCTTC. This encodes CSASGGGYTF.

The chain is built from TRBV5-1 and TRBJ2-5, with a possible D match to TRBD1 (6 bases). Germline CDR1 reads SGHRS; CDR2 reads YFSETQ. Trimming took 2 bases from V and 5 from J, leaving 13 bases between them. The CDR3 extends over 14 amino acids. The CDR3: CASSLKQGWETQYF. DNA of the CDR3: TGCGCCAGCAGCTTAAAACAGGGTTGGGAGACCCAGTACTTC.

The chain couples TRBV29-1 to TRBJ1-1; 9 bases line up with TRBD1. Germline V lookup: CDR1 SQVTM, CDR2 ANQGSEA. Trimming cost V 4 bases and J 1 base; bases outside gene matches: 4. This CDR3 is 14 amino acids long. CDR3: CSVGTGAKNTEAFF. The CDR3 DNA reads TGCAGCGTTGGGACAGGGGCCAAGAACACTGAAGCTTTCTTT.

Here the CDR3 reads CASTQLGGGNIQYF. CDR3 nucleotides: TGTGCCAGCACTCAGCTCGGGGGGGGAAACATTCAGTACTTC. The V call is TRBV27, the J call TRBJ2-4, with 8 bases identical to TRBD2. Germline-derived CDR1 and CDR2 are MNHEY and SMNVEV (reference sequence). This CDR3 spans 14 amino acids. V gave up 7 bases and J gave up 6 bases; unmatched junction bases: 8.

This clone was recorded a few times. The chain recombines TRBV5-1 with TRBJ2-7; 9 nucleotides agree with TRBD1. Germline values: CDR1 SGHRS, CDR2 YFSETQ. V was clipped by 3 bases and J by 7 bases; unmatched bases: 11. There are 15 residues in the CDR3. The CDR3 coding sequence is TGCGCCAGCAGCTCAGGGACAGGGCAACTACGGGAGCAGTACTTC. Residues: CASSSGTGQLREQYF.

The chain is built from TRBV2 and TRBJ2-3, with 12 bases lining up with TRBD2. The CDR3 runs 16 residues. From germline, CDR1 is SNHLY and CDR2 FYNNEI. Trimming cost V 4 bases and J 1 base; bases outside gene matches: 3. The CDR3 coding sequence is TGTGCCAGCAGTGGACTAGCGGGAGCCGGCACAGATACGCAGTATTTT. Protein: CASSGLAGAGTDTQYF.

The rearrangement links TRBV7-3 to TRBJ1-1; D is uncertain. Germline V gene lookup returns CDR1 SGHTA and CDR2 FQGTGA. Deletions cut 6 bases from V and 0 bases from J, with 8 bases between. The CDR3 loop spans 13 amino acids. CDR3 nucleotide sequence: TGTGCCAGCAGACGAACTATGAACACTGAAGCTTTCTTT. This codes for CASRRTMNTEAFF.

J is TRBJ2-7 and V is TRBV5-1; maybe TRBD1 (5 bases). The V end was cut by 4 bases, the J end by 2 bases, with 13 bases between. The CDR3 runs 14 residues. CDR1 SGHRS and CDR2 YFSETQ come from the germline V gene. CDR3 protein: CASSTSQATYEQYF. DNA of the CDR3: TGCGCCAGCAGCACCTCACAGGCCACCTACGAGCAGTACTTC.

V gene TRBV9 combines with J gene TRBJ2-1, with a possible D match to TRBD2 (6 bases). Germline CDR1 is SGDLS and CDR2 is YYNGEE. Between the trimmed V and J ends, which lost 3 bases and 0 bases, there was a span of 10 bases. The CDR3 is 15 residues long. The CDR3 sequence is CASSGLGVSYNEQFF. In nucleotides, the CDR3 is TGTGCCAGCAGCGGACTAGGGGTCTCCTACAATGAGCAGTTCTTC.

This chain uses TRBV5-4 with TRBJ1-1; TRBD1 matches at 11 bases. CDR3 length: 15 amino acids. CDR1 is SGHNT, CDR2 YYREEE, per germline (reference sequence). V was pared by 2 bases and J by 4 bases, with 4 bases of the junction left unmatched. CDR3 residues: CASSFSGTGGTEAFF. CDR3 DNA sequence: TGTGCCAGCAGCTTTTCCGGGACAGGGGGCACTGAAGCTTTCTTT.

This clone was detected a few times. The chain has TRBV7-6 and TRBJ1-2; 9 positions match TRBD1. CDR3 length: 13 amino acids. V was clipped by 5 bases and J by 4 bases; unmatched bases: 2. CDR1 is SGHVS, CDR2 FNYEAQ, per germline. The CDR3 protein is CASSLGQGYGYTF. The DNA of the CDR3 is TGTGCCAGCAGCCTGGGACAGGGCTATGGCTACACCTTC.

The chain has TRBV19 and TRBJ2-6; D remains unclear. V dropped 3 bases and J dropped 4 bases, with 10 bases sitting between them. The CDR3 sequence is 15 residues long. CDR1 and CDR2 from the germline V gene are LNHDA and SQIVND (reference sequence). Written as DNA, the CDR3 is TGTGCCAGTAGTATTAGGAGATCAGGGGCCAACGTCCTGACTTTC. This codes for CASSIRRSGANVLTF.

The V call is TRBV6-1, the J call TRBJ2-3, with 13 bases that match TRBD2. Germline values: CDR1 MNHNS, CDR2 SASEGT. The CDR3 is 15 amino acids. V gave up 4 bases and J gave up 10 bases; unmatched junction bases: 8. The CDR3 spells CASSGGLAGKIAQYF. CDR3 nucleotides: TGTGCCAGCAGTGGGGGACTAGCGGGGAAGATCGCGCAGTATTTT.

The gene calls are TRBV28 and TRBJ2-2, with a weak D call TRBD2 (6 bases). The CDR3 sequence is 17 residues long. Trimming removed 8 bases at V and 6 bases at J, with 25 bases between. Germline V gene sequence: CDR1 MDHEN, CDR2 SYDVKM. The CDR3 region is CASHTLALNSLAGELFF. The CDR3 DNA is TGTGCCAGCCACACCCTAGCGCTTAACAGTTTAGCCGGGGAGCTGTTTTTT.

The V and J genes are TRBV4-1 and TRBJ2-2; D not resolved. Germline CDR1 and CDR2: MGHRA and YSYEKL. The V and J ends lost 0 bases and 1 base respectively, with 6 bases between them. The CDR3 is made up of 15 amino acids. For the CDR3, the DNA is TGCGCCAGCAGCCAAGATCACGGGAACACCGGGGAGCTGTTTTTT. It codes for CASSQDHGNTGELFF.

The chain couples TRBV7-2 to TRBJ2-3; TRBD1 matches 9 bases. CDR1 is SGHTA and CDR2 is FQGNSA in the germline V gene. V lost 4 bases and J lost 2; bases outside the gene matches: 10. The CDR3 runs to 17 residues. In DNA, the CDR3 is TGTGCCAGCAGCTCAGCCGGGACAGGGTACAACACAGATACGCAGTATTTT. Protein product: CASSSAGTGYNTDTQYF.